A selection of T cell receptor beta chains follows, all from one sample in a study of blood T cell repertoires in COVID-19. Repertoires were generated with immunoSEQ multiplex PCR, while TCRdb's copy carries only in-frame clones and drops some. Counted here are about 91,000 clones, roughly nine tenths occurring once; the ten biggest clones make up around 4.5%. Sequenced material: peripheral blood. The receptors here all came from a man between 65 and 79 years old with acute or convalescent COVID-19. The CDR3 runs from the conserved cysteine through the conserved F or W. A D gene is named only where the DNA matches it firmly. Size tells how often a clone was seen (once, few, many) or the class of an expanded clone, and some rows leave it out.

TRBJ2-2 TRBD1 TRBV10-3 . TGTGCCATCAGTGGGGCAGGGGGCCTAAACACCGGGGAGCTGTTTTTT CAISGAGGLNTGELFF
TRBJ1-5 TRBD1 TRBV19 . TGTGCCAGTAGTCTCCAACAGGGGGCGCATCAGCCCCAGCATTTT CASSLQQGAHQPQHF
TRBJ2-2 . TRBV7-9 . TGTGCCAGCACCCTTAGTCCGGGATCTGCGAACACCGGGGAGCTGTTTTTT CASTLSPGSANTGELFF
TRBJ2-6 . TRBV6-5 . TGTGCCAGCAGTTACACAAGGGGCTATGGGGCCAACGTCCTGACTTTC CASSYTRGYGANVLTF
TRBJ1-3 . TRBV19 . TGTGCCAGTAGCGAGTTATCGGGAAACACCATATATTTT CASSELSGNTIYF
TRBJ1-1 . TRBV12-3/TRBV12-4 . TGTGCCAGCAGGCAAGGAGAGAACACTGAAGCTTTCTTT CASRQGENTEAFF
TRBJ1-1 TRBD1 TRBV14 . TGTGCCAGCAGCCAAGATAAAGGGGGCCGGGGCCGAGGAACTGAAGCTTTCTTT CASSQDKGGRGRGTEAFF
TRBJ2-7 . TRBV5-4 few TGTGCCAGCAGCTTGGGCGCTAGTGCAAACGAGCAGTACTTC CASSLGASANEQYF
TRBJ1-5 . TRBV10-1 . TGCGCCAGCAGTGACAGAGCGAGTCAGCCCCAGCATTTT CASSDRASQPQHF
TRBJ1-1 TRBD1 TRBV15 . TGTGCCACCAGCAGTCCCCGGGACAGGGGGCGAACTGAAGCTTTCTTT CATSSPRDRGRTEAFF
TRBJ1-2 TRBD1 TRBV12-5 . TGTGCTAGTGGTTTGGGACAGGGCGGGTCCTATGGCTACACCTTC CASGLGQGGSYGYTF
TRBJ1-1 TRBD1 TRBV4-1 . TGCGCCAGCAGCCGTCCCGGGACAGGGCTTGTCACTGAAGCTTTCTTT CASSRPGTGLVTEAFF
TRBJ2-1 TRBD1 TRBV28 . TGTGCCAGCAACGCCAACAGGGGGGACAATGAGCAGTTCTTC CASNANRGDNEQFF
TRBJ1-2 TRBD1 TRBV2 . TGTGCCAGCAGTGAAACCAGGACAGGGTTGGCTTATGGCTACACCTTC CASSETRTGLAYGYTF
TRBJ1-2 . TRBV30 . TGTGCCTGGAGTGGATCGGGTTACGGCTACACCTTC CAWSGSGYGYTF
TRBJ1-5 TRBD1 TRBV6-4 . TGTGCCAGCAGTGCCACAGGGGAGGATCAGCCCCAGCATTTT CASSATGEDQPQHF
TRBJ1-6 . TRBV29-1 once TGCAGCGTTGAAGGGGAAGACAGCTCCTATAATTCACCCCTCCACTTT CSVEGEDSSYNSPLHF
TRBJ1-2 . TRBV4-1 . TGCGCCAGCAGTCCCCCCAACCGGGACACGAACTTATATGGCTACACCTTC CASSPPNRDTNLYGYTF
TRBJ2-1 . TRBV5-1 . TGCGCCAGCAGCTTGGGAATTACAGGGAAGTCCTACAATGAGCAGTTCTTC CASSLGITGKSYNEQFF
TRBJ2-2 TRBD1 TRBV7-9 . TGTGCCAGCAGCTCCCGAACGATGACAGGGGGTTACACCGGGGAGCTGTTTTTT CASSSRTMTGGYTGELFF
TRBJ1-5 . TRBV5-1 . TGCGCCAGCAGAGGAGAGCAGGAGGATCAGCCCCAGCATTTT CASRGEQEDQPQHF
TRBJ1-1 . TRBV6-5 . TGTGCCAGCAGTTACTACACCGGCGGCACTGAAGCTTTCTTT CASSYYTGGTEAFF
TRBJ1-2 TRBD1 TRBV6-5 . TGTGCCGCCCGCCCAGGGGGCGCGTATGGCTACACCTTC CAARPGGAYGYTF
TRBJ1-2 . TRBV19 . TGTGCCAGTAGTATGGGACATCCGGACCTGGGCTACACCTTC CASSMGHPDLGYTF
TRBJ1-4 . TRBV7-6 . TGTGCCAGCAGCTTAGGCCGACAGACCAATGAAAAACTGTTTTTT CASSLGRQTNEKLFF
TRBJ1-4 . TRBV6-4 few TGTGCCAGCAGTGATCCCCGTTGCAGGGTCGCAACTAATGAAAAACTGTTTTTT CASSDPRCRVATNEKLFF
TRBJ1-2 . TRBV19 . TGTGCCAGCAAACAGGGTAGAGGTGGCTACACCTTC CASKQGRGGYTF